The source of this TCR beta chain is a study of T-cell memory formation after mild COVID-19. About this clonotype itself: Antigen: not known.

This CDR3 is built from 16 residues. The germline V gene has CDR1 DFQATT and CDR2 SNEGSKA (reference sequence). Trimming removed 6 bases at V and 0 bases at J, with 15 bases between. Using constant-segment primers, 5'RACE produced TCR alpha and TCR beta cDNA libraries carrying sample barcodes and UMIs. Each CDR3 protein gets one entry after TCRdb re-called the 5' RACE reads with MiXCR. Of around 340,000 distinct CDR3 sequences in the sample, 15% were seen once. Whole-study results and caveats: Pre-infection memory already had some responding clones, implying cross-reactive memory joined.

The chain carries TRBV20-1 and TRBJ1-6, with D possibly being TRBD1 (6 bases). The sequencing sample was made of PBMCs or a T cell subset sorted from them (not recorded which). The TCR sequence derives from a man aged 18 to 30 who had mild COVID-19 (a few samples of this study predate the infection). Cell type and time point are not known. CDR3 nucleotides: TGCAGTGCCAGAACAGGGACTAGCTCCTATAATTCACCCCTCCACTTT. This encodes CSARTGTSSYNSPLHF.